A single TCR beta chain is shown here with its context. This sample is drawn from a study of human thymus T cells. Finnish infants who were healthy and having corrective surgery for congenital heart defects made up the donors. Only four of the eight donors provided a 0.5-1 mL blood sample. Genomic DNA was extracted from every available blood leukocyte. Here immunoSEQ multiplex PCR was the method, and the copy in TCRdb shows in-frame clones only, minus some. The data show 45,000 to 50,000 clones, over 90% seen once. This receptor was taken from a girl under three years old with a congenital heart defect but otherwise immunologically healthy. Sequenced sample: blood.

The CDR3 bases are TGTGCCACAAAGCAAATATATAGGGCGATTGGGGAGCTGTTTTTT. Translation gives CATKQIYRAIGELFF. The chain carries TRBV21-1 and TRBJ2-2. TRBV21-1 is marked as a pseudogene. The CDR3 totals 15 residues.